This T cell receptor (beta chain) was identified in a study of OX40 agonist ivuxolimab in advanced cancers. In terms of the full investigation: Ivuxolimab was an agonistic, fully human IgG2 monoclonal antibody directed against OX40 (CD134), a costimulatory receptor. Intravenous ivuxolimab was administered to patients every 2 weeks at six dose levels: 0.01, 0.1, 0.3, 1.5, 3 and 10 mg/kg. Of the roughly 51 patients in dose escalation, about 20 had hepatocellular carcinoma, some 15 had melanoma, 9 had renal cell carcinoma and 9 had head and neck cancer. In the dose-escalation cohort, 70% to 90% of patients were male, and the mean age was roughly 60 years with a range of roughly 20 to 79. Patients were allowed to have had prior anti-PD-1, anti-PD-L1 or anti-CTLA-4 therapy, and 40% to 45% of the dose-escalation patients had previously received checkpoint inhibitors. Partial responses occurred in three dose-escalation patients, of whom one had hepatocellular carcinoma and two had cutaneous melanoma. The purpose of peripheral TCRbeta sequencing was to test whether ivuxolimab changed TCR sequence diversity and led to clonal T-cell expansion. The paper reports the monotherapy dose-escalation portion (N of about 54 patients) of the phase I ivuxolimab trial.

Comments on this clone: The specificity of this receptor is unknown. No quality values exist for individual bases; no much larger clone is one base distant.

Trimming takes 6 bases from V and 1 base from J, and the germline ends sit 10 bases apart. CDR1 and CDR2 are read off the germline V gene (reference sequence) as SEHNR and FQNEAQ. The CDR3 starts with the cysteine, ends with the phenylalanine, and has 14 residues. Left in the record is the CDR3 DNA by itself, 42 bases read in frame from the first base. Results and caveats for the whole study, not just this receptor: After ivuxolimab, more expanded clones were found on average in CD8+ T cells than in CD4+ T cells. Low levels of normalized T-cell clonal expansion were also seen in some nonresponding patients. Which antigens the clonally expanded peripheral T cells were specific for was not determined. At doses of 0.1 to 3.0 mg/kg, clonal expansion of both CD4+ and CD8+ blood T cells was observed from baseline to week 6. In the 0.1-3.0 mg/kg groups, partial responders were among the patients with the lowest normalized peripheral clonal expansion, particularly in CD8+ T cells.

Genomic DNA was isolated from the sorted cells so that the TCRbeta CDR3 region could be sequenced. The immunoSEQ Assay was used for sequencing of TCRbeta CDR3 regions. TCRdb provides this immuneACCESS table in a form limited to in-frame rearrangements. Some clones are lacking; in checked studies, under half of them reflect an unresolved V gene, and why the rest are absent is not known. The sample contains 25,000 to 35,000 clones, roughly 83% of them found a single time. The ten largest clones add up to over 15% of the sample. The trial excluded patients who had a history of autoimmune disease or were on systemic immunosuppression. Peripheral blood for TCR sequencing was collected from all dose cohorts at baseline, on cycle 4 day 1, and on cycle 7 day 1. The samples were drawn from a first-in-human, open-label, multicenter phase I dose-escalation trial of ivuxolimab. The trial enrolled adults with locally advanced or metastatic head and neck squamous cell, hepatocellular, melanoma or renal cell carcinoma. CD4+ and CD8+ T cells were sorted separately from peripheral blood before TCR sequencing.

The source is an adult with an advanced solid tumor such as melanoma, head and neck, liver or kidney cancer. The input for sequencing was CD4+ or CD8+ T cells sorted from blood, taken in a trial of the OX40 agonist ivuxolimab. The V and J genes are TRBV7-9 and TRBJ1-3; the D segment cannot be called with confidence. CDR3 loop: CASSHVGSGNTIYF. The DNA sequence reads TGTGCCAGCAGTCATGTAGGGTCTGGAAACACCATATATTTT.